The 29 T cell receptor beta chains given below trace back to one sample, sequenced in a study of Graves' ophthalmopathy and Graves' hyperthyroidism. The study amplified TCR beta CDR3 regions using RNA transcripts. First-round RT-PCR employed HTBI primers, with a second-round multiplex PCR after it. MiXCR, run by TCRdb on the multiplex PCR reads, gives a single entry per CDR3 protein. The top ten hold under 3.5% of the sample, which has just over 400,000 distinct CDR3 sequences, 20% to 25% seen once. Sample: peripheral blood. The receptors were gathered from a woman aged 18-29 years with stable Graves' hyperthyroidism.

This clonotype came up a few times. The V call is TRBV28, the J call TRBJ2-7, with D perhaps assigned TRBD1 or TRBD2 (5 bases each). CDR1 MDHEN and CDR2 SYDVKM come from the germline V gene. This CDR3 has 14 residues. With 5 bases removed from V and 2 bases from J, the gap between germline ends came to 13 bases. The CDR3 sequence: CASSAAKGPYEQYF. The DNA of the CDR3 is TGTGCCAGCAGTGCCGCCAAGGGACCCTACGAGCAGTACTTC.

In its sample, this clonotype was seen many times. The junction departs from the called germline gene at one end, perhaps through a read error. This chain uses TRBV6-4 with TRBJ1-1, with 8 bases that match TRBD1. The CDR3 contains 14 residues. The germline gives CDR1 MRHNA, CDR2 SNTAGT. This chain's CDR3 is CASRPGGSNTEAFF. CDR3 coding DNA: TGCGCCAGCAGGCCAGGGGGCTCGAACACTGAAGCTTTCTTT.

In this sample, this clonotype turned up many times. The rearrangement uses TRBV2 and TRBJ1-2; the D gene is possibly TRBD1 (5 bases). V was shortened by 3 bases and J by 0 bases, with 14 bases between the two germline ends. Germline-derived CDR1 and CDR2 are SNHLY and FYNNEI. The CDR3 is made up of 16 amino acids. The CDR3: CASSESTREANYGYTF. The DNA for the CDR3 is TGTGCCAGCAGTGAGTCTACCAGGGAGGCTAACTATGGCTACACCTTC.

This clonotype was detected ten times or more. V and J are TRBV2 and TRBJ2-2, with D possibly TRBD1 on 5 matching bases. Trimming removed 1 base from V and 4 bases from J, with 7 bases in between. Germline V CDR1 and CDR2: SNHLY, FYNNEI. This CDR3 has 14 amino acids. CDR3 in DNA: TGTGCCAGCAGTGAAGGCAGGGTCACCGGGGAGCTGTTTTTT. Its protein is CASSEGRVTGELFF. Variable domain in full (rest from reference TRBV2 and TRBJ2-2): EPEVTQTPSHQVTQMGQEVILRCVPISNHLYFYWYRQILGQKVEFLVSFYNNEISEKSEIFDDQFSVERPDGSNFTLKIRSTKLEDSAMYFCASSEGRVTGELFFGEGSRLTVL.

This clonotype was seen repeatedly, ten times or more. The V gene is TRBV6-5, the J gene TRBJ2-7; D is undetermined. Germline V lookup: CDR1 MNHEY, CDR2 SVGAGI. With 7 bases removed from V and 4 bases from J, the gap between germline ends came to 17 bases. CDR3 length equals 14 residues. CDR3 sequence reads: CASTTSHQLYEQYF. In DNA, the CDR3 is TGTGCCAGCACGACCTCCCATCAATTGTACGAGCAGTACTTC.

This clonotype was counted at least ten times. V and J are TRBV4-3 and TRBJ1-1, with D perhaps TRBD1 (5 bases). The V end lost 0 bases, the J end lost 3 bases, and 11 bases lay between the germline ends. CDR1 and CDR2 (germline): LGHNA, YSLEER. The length of the CDR3 is 15 residues. The CDR3 sequence is CASSQDLGLDTEAFF. The DNA for the CDR3 is TGCGCCAGCAGCCAAGATTTGGGGCTCGACACTGAAGCTTTCTTT.

This clonotype was recorded many times. This chain connects TRBV5-6 to TRBJ2-5; D possibly matches TRBD1 or TRBD2 (5 bases each). Trimming pared 3 bases from V and 4 bases from J, leaving 10 bases between. The CDR3 runs 13 residues. CDR1 and CDR2 from the germline V gene are SGHDT and YYEEEE. The CDR3: CASSYGTAETQYF. In DNA form, the CDR3 reads TGTGCCAGCAGCTACGGGACGGCAGAGACCCAGTACTTC. The complete variable domain, with remaining parts taken from reference TRBV5-6 and TRBJ2-5, reads DAGVTQSPTHLIKTRGQQVTLRCSPKSGHDTVSWYQQALGQGPQFIFQYYEEEERQRGNFPDRFSGHQFPNYSSELNVNALLLGDSALYLCASSYGTAETQYFGPGTRLLVL.

This chain uses TRBV25-1 with TRBJ2-4; TRBD2 agrees at 10 bases. The CDR3 totals 18 residues. CDR1 MGHDK and CDR2 SYGVNS come from the germline V gene. The junction had 8 bases not matched to a gene; V was cut back by 0 bases and J by 3 bases. The CDR3 coding sequence is TGTGCCAGCAGTGAATATAACCGGGCTAGCGGGGGCAAAAACATTCAGTACTTC. Protein: CASSEYNRASGGKNIQYF.

This clonotype appeared many times. The rearrangement joins TRBV18 to TRBJ2-5; D possibly matches TRBD1 or TRBD2 (5 bases each). This CDR3 region has 14 residues. V was clipped by 2 bases and J by 4 bases, with 11 bases between them. Germline-derived CDR1 and CDR2 are KGHSH and LQKENI. The CDR3, as DNA: TGTGCCAGCTCACCAGAGACTGGGGGAGAGACCCAGTACTTC. Translated: CASSPETGGETQYF.

This clonotype was recorded many times. CDR3 residues: CASSDRDSGSTYEQYF. CDR3 bases: TGTGCCAGCAGTGACCGAGATAGCGGGAGTACCTACGAGCAGTACTTC. The gene calls are TRBV2 and TRBJ2-7; 9 bases agree with TRBD2. The CDR3 is 16 residues long. V lost 3 bases and J lost 2; bases outside the gene matches: 8. CDR1 and CDR2 from the germline V gene are SNHLY and FYNNEI.

There are many counts of this clonotype. The genes are TRBV6-1 and TRBJ2-7; D is ambiguous. V lost 6 bases, J lost 1 base, and 1 base lay in between. The CDR3 sequence is 10 residues long. From germline, CDR1 is MNHNS and CDR2 SASEGT. CDR3 DNA sequence: TGTGCCAGCAGATCCTACGAGCAGTACTTC. Its translation is CASRSYEQYF.

This clonotype was observed at least ten times. This chain links TRBV20-1 with TRBJ2-6; weak D call: TRBD2 (6 bases). Germline CDR1 reads DFQATT; CDR2 reads SNEGSKA (reference sequence). The V end lost 5 bases, the J end lost 1 base, and 15 bases lay between the germline ends. The CDR3 is 16 amino acids. CDR3 region: CSAPSKGGSGANVLTF. The CDR3 DNA sequence: TGCAGTGCTCCTTCAAAAGGAGGGTCTGGGGCCAACGTCCTGACTTTC.

This clonotype was seen repeatedly, ten times or more. The chain is built from TRBV12-3 or TRBV12-4 and TRBJ1-6; 7 bases match TRBD1. This CDR3 has 13 amino acids. With 7 bases clipped from V and 7 bases from J, the junction kept 4 bases outside the gene matches. The CDR3 sequence: CASMTGWNSPLHF. CDR3 DNA sequence: TGTGCCAGCATGACAGGGTGGAATTCACCCCTCCACTTT.

This clonotype has a count of ten or more. This chain links TRBV28 with TRBJ1-3, with 11 bases identical to TRBD1. Per germline, CDR1 MDHEN and CDR2 SYDVKM. There are 16 residues in the CDR3. Losses at the gene ends were 4 bases for V and 2 bases for J; bases not matched to a gene: 4. The CDR3 DNA reads TGTGCCAGCAGTTCGGGACAGGGGGGGCCTGGAAACACCATATATTTT. Amino acids: CASSSGQGGPGNTIYF.

The sample holds many counts of this clonotype. The chain links TRBV6-1 to TRBJ1-1; the match to TRBD1 covers 7 bases. This CDR3 has 14 residues. The J segment lost 6 bases and the V segment lost 3 bases, leaving 7 bases of the junction unmatched. Germline CDR1 and CDR2: MNHNS and SASEGT. The CDR3 DNA is TGTGCCAGCAGTGACGCAGGGGGGTCAGCTGAAGCTTTCTTT. Translation gives CASSDAGGSAEAFF.

On this clonotype: This may come from a read error, since a much larger clone is one base off. The chain combines TRBV6-1 with TRBJ2-7; D not certain. V lost 3 bases to trimming and J lost 6 bases, with 6 bases between them. The germline V gene has CDR1 MNHNS and CDR2 SASEGT. The CDR3 is made up of 11 amino acids. The CDR3 region is CASSDLFEQYF. The CDR3 DNA reads as TGTGCCAGCAGTGATCTGTTCGAGCAGTACTTC.

This clonotype was detected ten times or more. A much larger clonotype is one base distant, so this may be a read error. The genes are TRBV12-3 or TRBV12-4 and TRBJ2-5; 9 bases agree with TRBD2. The CDR3 has 15 residues. The CDR3 here is CASSFLAGNQETKYF. The DNA of the CDR3 is TGTGCCAGCAGTTTCCTAGCGGGAAACCAAGAGACCAAGTACTTC.

This clonotype has ten or more counts. V usage is TRBV2 and J usage is TRBJ1-5; the D gene is possibly TRBD1 (6 bases). V lost 4 bases, J lost 6 bases, and 10 bases lay in between. This CDR3 has 13 residues. Germline V gene sequence: CDR1 SNHLY, CDR2 FYNNEI. CDR3 amino acids: CASSAGQTQPQHF. The DNA of the CDR3 is TGTGCCAGCAGTGCGGGACAAACTCAGCCCCAGCATTTT.

This clonotype has at least ten counts. The rearrangement links TRBV6-1 to TRBJ1-2; D gene ambiguous. V was cut by 6 bases and J by 8 bases, with 16 bases left in between. The CDR3 is made up of 13 amino acids. Looked up from germline, CDR1 is MNHNS and CDR2 is SASEGT. This chain's CDR3 is CASRPPRAVGYTF. CDR3 bases: TGTGCCAGCAGACCACCGAGGGCGGTCGGCTACACCTTC.

This clonotype showed up many times. V is TRBV20-1 and J is TRBJ1-2, with 7 positions matching TRBD1. V was pared by 3 bases and J by 5 bases, with 3 bases of the junction left unmatched. CDR1 and CDR2 (germline): DFQATT, SNEGSKA (reference sequence). The CDR3 runs to 12 residues. The CDR3 spells CSARGQLYGYTF. The CDR3, as DNA: TGCAGTGCTAGGGGACAGTTGTATGGCTACACCTTC.

This sequence joins TRBV9 and TRBJ2-2; 7 bases are a match to TRBD1. V lost 2 bases to trimming and J lost 3 bases; unmatched junction nucleotides: 4. Germline V gene lookup returns CDR1 SGDLS and CDR2 YYNGEE. This CDR3 spans 15 amino acids. CDR3 sequence (DNA): TGTGCCAGCAGCGTTACAGGGGCACACACCGGGGAGCTGTTTTTT. Translation gives CASSVTGAHTGELFF. The full variable domain, its missing parts supplied by reference TRBV9 and TRBJ2-2, is DSGVTQTPKHLITATGQRVTLRCSPRSGDLSVYWYQQSLDQGLQFLIQYYNGEERAKGNILERFSAQQFPDLHSELNLSSLELGDSALYFCASSVTGAHTGELFFGEGSRLTVL.

This clonotype has ten or more counts. This chain connects TRBV9 to TRBJ2-7; 7 bases fit TRBD2. The germline V gene has CDR1 SGDLS and CDR2 YYNGEE. Trimming at V came to 4 bases and at J to 3 bases, leaving 13 bases not matched to a gene. The CDR3 length is 16 residues. The CDR3 spells CASSPTPSGSNYEQYF. CDR3 DNA sequence: TGTGCCAGCAGCCCTACCCCTAGCGGCTCGAACTACGAGCAGTACTTC.

This clonotype appeared many times. J is TRBJ1-5 and V is TRBV19; D is uncertain. Germline V CDR1 and CDR2: LNHDA, SQIVND (reference sequence). This CDR3 spans 13 amino acids. V lost 4 bases and J 4 bases, leaving 8 bases between the germline ends. The CDR3 nucleotides read TGTGCCAGTAGTACGGGGTTGAATCAGCCCCAGCATTTT. Its protein is CASSTGLNQPQHF.

The table lists this clonotype with a few counts. A much larger clone lies a single base off, so this may be a read error. The genes are TRBV9 and TRBJ2-5; D remains unclear. The CDR3 extends over 16 amino acids. CDR1 is SGDLS and CDR2 is YYNGEE in the germline V gene. The chain's CDR3 is CASSVGVRVPQETKYF. The CDR3 nucleotides read TGTGCCAGCAGCGTAGGTGTCCGGGTACCACAAGAGACCAAGTACTTC.

Many counts were recorded for this clonotype. The gene calls are TRBV18 and TRBJ1-6; no firm D call. This CDR3 is built from 14 residues. The V gene's germline CDR1 is KGHSH and CDR2 LQKENI. The V and J ends lost 5 bases and 4 bases respectively, with 9 bases between them. CDR3 coding DNA: TGTGCCAGCTCAGAAATCGGATATAATTCACCCCTCCACTTT. Protein product: CASSEIGYNSPLHF.

Many counts were recorded for this clonotype. The chain employs TRBV20-1 and TRBJ2-7, with 9 bases aligning to TRBD1. CDR1 is DFQATT and CDR2 is SNEGSKA in the germline V gene (reference sequence). The CDR3 has 13 residues. Trimming at V came to 6 bases and at J to 2 bases, leaving 5 bases not matched to a gene. CDR3 loop: CSAFRTGAYEQYF. CDR3 coding DNA: TGCAGTGCCTTCCGGACAGGGGCCTACGAGCAGTACTTC.

This clonotype has a handful of counts. This chain connects TRBV28 to TRBJ2-5; D is unclear. Germline CDR1 is MDHEN and CDR2 is SYDVKM. CDR3 length equals 15 residues. V was pared by 4 bases and J by 2 bases, with 14 bases between. CDR3 residues: CASSSGQVTQETQYF. In DNA, the CDR3 is TGTGCCAGCAGTTCTGGGCAGGTGACACAAGAGACCCAGTACTTC.

CDR3 in amino acids: CASSLGAAGTGELFF. The CDR3 DNA reads as TGTGCCAGCAGCTTAGGCGCAGCGGGCACCGGGGAGCTGTTTTTT. The genes are TRBV7-3 and TRBJ2-2; D possibly corresponds to TRBD2 (6 bases). V was shortened by 2 bases and J by 4 bases, with 11 bases between the two germline ends. The CDR3 sequence is 15 residues long. Germline-derived CDR1 and CDR2 are SGHTA and FQGTGA.

This clonotype occurred a few times. V is TRBV6-4 and J is TRBJ2-1; the match to TRBD2 covers 8 bases. Germline V lookup: CDR1 MRHNA, CDR2 SNTAGT. The CDR3 length is 14 residues. V was pared by 4 bases and J by 6 bases, with 5 bases of the junction left unmatched. CDR3 coding DNA: TGTGCCAGCAGTGCGACTAGCGACTTCAATGAGCAGTTCTTC. This sequence encodes CASSATSDFNEQFF.